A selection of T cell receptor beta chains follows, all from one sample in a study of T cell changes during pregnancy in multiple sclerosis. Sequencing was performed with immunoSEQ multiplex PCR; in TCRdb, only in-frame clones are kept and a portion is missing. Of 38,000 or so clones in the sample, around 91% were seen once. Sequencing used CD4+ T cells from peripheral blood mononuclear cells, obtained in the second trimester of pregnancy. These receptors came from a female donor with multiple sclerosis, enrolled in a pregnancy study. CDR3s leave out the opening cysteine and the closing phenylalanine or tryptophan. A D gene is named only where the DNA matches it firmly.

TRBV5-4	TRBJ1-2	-	ASSRPRGSNYGYT
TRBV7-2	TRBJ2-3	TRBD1	ASSPQTGLRTDTQY
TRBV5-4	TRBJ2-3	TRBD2	ASSYLAGSTDTQY
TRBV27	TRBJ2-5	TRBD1	ASSIKTGGETQY
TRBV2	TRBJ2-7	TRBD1	ASSEGTGRGDEQY
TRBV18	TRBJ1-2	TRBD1	ASSLIMGQDGYT
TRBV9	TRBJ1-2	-	ASSPRGVGASYGYT
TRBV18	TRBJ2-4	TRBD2	ASSRVAGAENIQY
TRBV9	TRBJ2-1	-	ASSVGGTAPFDEQF
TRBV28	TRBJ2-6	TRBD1	ASSGRGRIFSGANVLT
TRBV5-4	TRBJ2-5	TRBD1	ASSVPGTGQETQY
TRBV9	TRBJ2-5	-	ASGGETQY
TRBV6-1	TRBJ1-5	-	ASTIGGAENQPQH
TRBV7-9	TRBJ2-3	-	ASSLVPGSTDTQY
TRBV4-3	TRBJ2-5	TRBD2	ASSQDLVLAGGGETQY
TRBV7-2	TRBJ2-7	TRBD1	ASSPGGTGAYEQY
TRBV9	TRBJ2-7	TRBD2	ASSVLAGGYEQY
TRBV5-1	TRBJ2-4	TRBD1	ASSFTQGAPNIQY
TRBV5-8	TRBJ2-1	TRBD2	ASSPLAGVYNEQF
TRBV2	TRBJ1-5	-	ASSEGSRKGQPQH
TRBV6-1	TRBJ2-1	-	ASSVTGMTF
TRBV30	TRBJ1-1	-	AWTGGRVTEAF